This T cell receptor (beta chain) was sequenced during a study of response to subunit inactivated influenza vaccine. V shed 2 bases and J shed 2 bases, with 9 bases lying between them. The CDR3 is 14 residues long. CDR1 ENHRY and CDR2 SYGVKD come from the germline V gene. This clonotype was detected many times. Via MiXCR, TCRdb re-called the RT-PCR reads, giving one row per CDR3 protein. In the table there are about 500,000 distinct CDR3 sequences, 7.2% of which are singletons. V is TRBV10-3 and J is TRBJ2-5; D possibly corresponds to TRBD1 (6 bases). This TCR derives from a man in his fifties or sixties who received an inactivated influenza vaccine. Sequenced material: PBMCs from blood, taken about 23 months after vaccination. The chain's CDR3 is CAISEPGQQETQYF. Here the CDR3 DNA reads TGTGCCATCAGTGAGCCTGGACAGCAAGAGACCCAGTACTTC.